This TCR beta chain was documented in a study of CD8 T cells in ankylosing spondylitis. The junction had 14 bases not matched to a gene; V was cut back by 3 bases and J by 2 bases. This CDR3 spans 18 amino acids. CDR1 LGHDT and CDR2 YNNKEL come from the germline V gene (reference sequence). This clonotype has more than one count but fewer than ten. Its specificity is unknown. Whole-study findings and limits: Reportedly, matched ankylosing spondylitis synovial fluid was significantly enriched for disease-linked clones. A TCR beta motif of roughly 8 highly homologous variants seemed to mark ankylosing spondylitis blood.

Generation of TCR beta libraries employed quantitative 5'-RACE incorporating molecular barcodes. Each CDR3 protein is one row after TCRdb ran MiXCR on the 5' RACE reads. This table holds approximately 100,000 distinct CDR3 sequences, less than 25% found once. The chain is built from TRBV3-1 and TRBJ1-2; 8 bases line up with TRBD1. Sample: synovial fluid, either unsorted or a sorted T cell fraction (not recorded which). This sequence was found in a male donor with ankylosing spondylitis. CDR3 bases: TGTGCCAGCAGCCACCGAACCGCACGGGACAGGCGAAACTATGGCTACACCTTC. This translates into CASSHRTARDRRNYGYTF.